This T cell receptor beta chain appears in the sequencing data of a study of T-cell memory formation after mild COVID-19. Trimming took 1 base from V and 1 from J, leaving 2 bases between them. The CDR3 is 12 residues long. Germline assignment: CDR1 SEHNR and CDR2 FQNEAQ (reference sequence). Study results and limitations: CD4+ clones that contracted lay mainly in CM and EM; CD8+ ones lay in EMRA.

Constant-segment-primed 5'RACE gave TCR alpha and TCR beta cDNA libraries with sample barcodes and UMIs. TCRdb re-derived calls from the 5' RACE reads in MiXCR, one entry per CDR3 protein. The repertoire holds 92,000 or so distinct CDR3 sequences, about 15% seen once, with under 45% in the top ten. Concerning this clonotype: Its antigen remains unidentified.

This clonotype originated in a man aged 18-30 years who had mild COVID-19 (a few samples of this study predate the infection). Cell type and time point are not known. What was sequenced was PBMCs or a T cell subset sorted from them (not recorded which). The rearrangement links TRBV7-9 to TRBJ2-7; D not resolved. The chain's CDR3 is CASSLESYEQYF. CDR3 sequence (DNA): TGTGCCAGCAGCTTAGAGTCCTACGAGCAGTACTTC.